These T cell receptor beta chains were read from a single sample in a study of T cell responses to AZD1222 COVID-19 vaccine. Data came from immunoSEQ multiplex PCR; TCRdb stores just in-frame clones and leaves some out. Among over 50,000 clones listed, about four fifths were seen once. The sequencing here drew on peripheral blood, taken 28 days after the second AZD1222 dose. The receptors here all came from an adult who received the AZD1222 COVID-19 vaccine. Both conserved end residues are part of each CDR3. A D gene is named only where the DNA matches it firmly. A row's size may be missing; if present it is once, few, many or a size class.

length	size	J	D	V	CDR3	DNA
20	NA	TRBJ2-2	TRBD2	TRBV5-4	CASSLGGLAGSRGHTGELFF	TGTGCCAGCAGCTTGGGAGGGCTAGCGGGGAGTCGGGGGCACACCGGGGAGCTGTTTTTT
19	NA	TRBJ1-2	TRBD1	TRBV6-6	CASSRSPETGGGSPYGYTF	TGTGCCAGCAGCCGATCCCCCGAGACAGGGGGCGGTAGCCCCTATGGCTACACCTTC
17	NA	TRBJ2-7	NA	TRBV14	CASSQDLGQALSYEQYF	TGTGCCAGCAGCCAAGATTTGGGTCAGGCTCTCTCCTACGAGCAGTACTTC
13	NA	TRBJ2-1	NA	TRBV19	CASSIGPGGEQFF	TGTGCCAGTAGTATAGGGCCGGGCGGTGAGCAGTTCTTC
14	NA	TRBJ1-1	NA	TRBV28	CASSFQGLNTEAFF	TGTGCCAGCAGTTTTCAGGGGCTGAACACTGAAGCTTTCTTT
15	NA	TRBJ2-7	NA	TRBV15	CATSRAEQGRYEQYF	TGTGCCACCAGCAGAGCTGAACAGGGGAGGTACGAGCAGTACTTC
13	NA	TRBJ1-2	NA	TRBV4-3	CASSQQGSYGYTF	TGCGCCAGCAGCCAACAGGGTAGCTATGGCTACACCTTC
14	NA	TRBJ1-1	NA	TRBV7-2	CASSEDPLVSEAFF	TGTGCCAGCAGCGAGGACCCCCTGGTGAGTGAAGCTTTCTTT
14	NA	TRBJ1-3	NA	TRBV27	CASSLRPPGNTIYF	TGTGCCAGCAGTCTACGGCCCCCTGGAAACACCATATATTTT
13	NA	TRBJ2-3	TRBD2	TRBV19	CASSRTSADTQYF	TGTGCCAGTAGTAGGACTAGCGCAGATACGCAGTATTTT
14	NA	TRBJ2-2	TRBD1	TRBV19	CASSQGQGSGELFF	TGTGCCAGTAGTCAAGGACAGGGGTCCGGGGAGCTGTTTTTT
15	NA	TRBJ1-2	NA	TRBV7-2	CASSTLWDTAYGYTF	TGTGCCAGCAGCACCCTCTGGGACACAGCCTATGGCTACACCTTC
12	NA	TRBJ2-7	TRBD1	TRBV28	CASRGQGSEQYF	TGTGCCAGCAGGGGACAGGGAAGCGAGCAGTACTTC
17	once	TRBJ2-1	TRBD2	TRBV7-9	CASSSPGSGRALNEQFF	TGTGCCAGCAGCTCCCCAGGGAGCGGGAGGGCCCTCAATGAGCAGTTCTTC
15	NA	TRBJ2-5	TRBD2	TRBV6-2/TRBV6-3	CASSYSGLAGETQYF	TGTGCCAGCAGTTACTCGGGACTAGCGGGAGAGACCCAGTACTTC
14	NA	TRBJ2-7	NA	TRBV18	CASSPSGKPYEQYF	TGTGCCAGCTCACCCTCCGGTAAACCCTACGAGCAGTACTTC
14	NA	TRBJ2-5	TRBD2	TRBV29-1	CSTRGTSGTETQYF	TGCAGCACTAGAGGGACTAGCGGGACAGAGACCCAGTACTTC
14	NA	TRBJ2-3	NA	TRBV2	CASSESPLSEAQYF	TGTGCCAGCAGTGAATCCCCCCTTAGCGAAGCGCAGTATTTT
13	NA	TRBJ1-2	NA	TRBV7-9	CASSSSLVSGYTF	TGTGCCAGCAGCTCCTCCCTAGTTAGTGGCTACACCTTC
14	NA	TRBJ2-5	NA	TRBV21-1	CASSINGEQETQYF	TGTGCCAGCAGCATAAACGGCGAACAAGAGACCCAGTACTTC
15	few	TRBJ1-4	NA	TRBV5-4	CASSLNQGTNEKLFF	TGTGCCAGCAGCTTGAACCAGGGAACTAATGAAAAACTGTTTTTT
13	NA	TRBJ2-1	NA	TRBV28	CASKGSRYNEQFF	TGTGCCAGCAAGGGGTCACGCTACAATGAGCAGTTCTTC
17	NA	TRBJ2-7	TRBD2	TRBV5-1	CASSLGLAGGSSYEQYF	TGCGCCAGCAGCTTGGGACTAGCGGGAGGGAGCTCCTACGAGCAGTACTTC
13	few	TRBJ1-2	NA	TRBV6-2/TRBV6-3	CASSYGVVYGYTF	TGTGCCAGCAGTTACGGGGTGGTCTATGGCTACACCTTC
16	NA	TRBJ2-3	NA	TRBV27	CASSLFPYGDTDTQYF	TGTGCCAGCAGTTTATTTCCCTATGGAGACACAGATACGCAGTATTTT
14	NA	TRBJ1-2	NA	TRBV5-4	CASSSGLQGVGYTF	TGTGCCAGCAGCTCGGGTTTACAGGGTGTTGGCTACACCTTC
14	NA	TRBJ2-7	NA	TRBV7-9	CASSFSQGGHEQYF	TGTGCCAGCAGCTTCTCACAGGGAGGCCACGAGCAGTACTTC
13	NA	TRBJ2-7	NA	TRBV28	CASSPGTTYEQYF	TGTGCCAGCTCCCCAGGGACGACCTACGAGCAGTACTTC
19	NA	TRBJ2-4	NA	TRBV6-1	CASSERARGGQSDKNIQYF	TGTGCCAGCAGTGAACGGGCTCGCGGGGGACAATCGGACAAAAACATTCAGTACTTC
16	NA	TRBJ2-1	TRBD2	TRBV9	CASSVGLAGVEIEQFF	TGTGCCAGCAGCGTCGGACTAGCGGGAGTTGAAATTGAGCAGTTCTTC
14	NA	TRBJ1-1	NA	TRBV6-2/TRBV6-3	CASSWRTTNTEAFF	TGTGCCAGCAGTTGGAGGACAACCAACACTGAAGCTTTCTTT
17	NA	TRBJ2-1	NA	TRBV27	CASSYTTTGIGGSEQFF	TGTGCCAGCAGTTATACTACTACTGGGATTGGGGGGAGTGAGCAGTTCTTC
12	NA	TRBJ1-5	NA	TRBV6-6	CASSYPSTPQHF	TGTGCCAGCAGTTACCCGTCCACGCCCCAGCATTTT